The T cell receptor (beta chain) described here comes from a study of OX40 agonist ivuxolimab in advanced cancers. The ends were cut back, 5 bases at V and 4 bases at J, with 11 bases in the middle. This CDR3 is built from 13 residues. The germline CDR1 and CDR2 sequences are SGHTA and FQGTGA. Some clones are missing from TCRdb's copy, which holds only in-frame ones; the method was immunoSEQ multiplex PCR. The table records 63,000 or so clones, roughly 84% of them present only once. The TCR originated in an adult with an advanced solid tumor such as melanoma, head and neck, liver or kidney cancer. V is TRBV7-3 and J is TRBJ1-1; D is unresolved. Sample: CD4+ or CD8+ T cells sorted from blood, taken in a trial of the OX40 agonist ivuxolimab. The CDR3 spells CASSPTLGTEAFF. The CDR3 DNA reads as TGTGCCAGCAGCCCGACTTTGGGCACTGAAGCTTTCTTT.